The present entry profiles one T cell receptor beta chain with its context. Its antigen is still unknown. Anyone with autoimmune disease history or systemic immunosuppression was excluded. Collection of blood occurred at baseline, at cycle 4 day 1, and at cycle 7 day 1. The V segment lost 3 bases and the J segment 0 bases; nucleotides outside the gene matches: 2. The CDR3 covers 16 residues. Germline V gives CDR1 SGDLS, CDR2 YYNGEE. Repertoires were generated with immunoSEQ multiplex PCR, while TCRdb's copy carries only in-frame clones and drops some. This table holds 20,000 to 25,000 clones, 60% to 85% found once. The record originates from a study of OX40 agonist ivuxolimab in advanced cancers. Study as a whole: The group had a mean age of around 60 years, ranged from about 20 to 85, and was 80% to 85% male.

Study-wide results and caveats: Clonal expansion from baseline to week 6 occurred in both CD4+ and CD8+ T cells.

The receptor comes from an adult with an advanced solid tumor such as melanoma, head and neck, liver or kidney cancer. This chain uses TRBV9 with TRBJ2-6; 8 bases fit TRBD2. Sample: CD4+ or CD8+ T cells sorted from blood, taken in a trial of the OX40 agonist ivuxolimab. The CDR3 here is CASSAGGVSGANVLTF. The CDR3 nucleotides read TGTGCCAGCAGCGCCGGGGGGGTCTCTGGGGCCAACGTCCTGACTTTC.